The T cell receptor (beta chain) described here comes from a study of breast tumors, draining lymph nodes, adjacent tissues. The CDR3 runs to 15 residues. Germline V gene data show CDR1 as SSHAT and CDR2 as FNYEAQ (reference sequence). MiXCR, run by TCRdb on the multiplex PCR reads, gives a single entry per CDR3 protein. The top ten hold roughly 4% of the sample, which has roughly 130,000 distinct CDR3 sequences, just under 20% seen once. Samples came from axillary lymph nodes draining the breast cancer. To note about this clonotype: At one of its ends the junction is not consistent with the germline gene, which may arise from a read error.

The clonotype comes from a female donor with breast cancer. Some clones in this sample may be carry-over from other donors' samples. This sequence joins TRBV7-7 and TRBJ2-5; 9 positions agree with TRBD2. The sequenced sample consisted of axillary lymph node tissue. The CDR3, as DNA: TGTGCTAGCAGCACCGTAGCGGGGGCCCAAGAGACCCGGTACTTC. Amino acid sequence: CASSTVAGAQETRYF.